The 25 T cell receptor beta chains reported below all come from one sample, sequenced in a study of T-cell reconstitution after alpha-beta-depleted transplantation in children. Unique molecular identifiers were incorporated when the TCRbeta library was constructed. TCRdb independently ran MiXCR on the PCR reads; one entry per CDR3 protein. The table records around 700,000 distinct CDR3 sequences, about 12% of them present only once. The sequencing here drew on PBMCs, taken before TCRalphabeta/CD19-depleted stem cell transplant. The origin of the receptors is a girl aged 2-10 years with congenital amegakaryocytic thrombocytopenia, due to receive a stem cell transplant.

The chain combines TRBV20-1 with TRBJ2-1; 10 bases agree with TRBD1. The CDR3 has 17 amino acids. V was pared by 1 base and J by 6 bases, with 12 bases of the junction left unmatched. CDR1 is DFQATT, CDR2 SNEGSKA, per germline (reference sequence). The CDR3, as DNA: TGCAGTGCTAGAGTTGTCAACGACAGGGGGCGAACCAATGAGCAGTTCTTC. This translates into CSARVVNDRGRTNEQFF.

This chain links TRBV5-1 with TRBJ2-1; D might be TRBD1 or TRBD2, each matching 5 bases. Germline V gene lookup returns CDR1 SGHRS and CDR2 YFSETQ. V was clipped by 5 bases and J by 6 bases, with 21 bases between them. The CDR3 sequence is 16 residues long. For the CDR3, the DNA is TGCGCCAGCAGTTCACAAGGGACGTTCTCGGTCAATGAGCAGTTCTTC. It translates to CASSSQGTFSVNEQFF.

This clonotype was seen at least ten times. The chain employs TRBV20-1 and TRBJ1-1; D is undetermined. V lost 1 base, J lost 6 bases, and 15 bases lay in between. This CDR3 contains 14 residues. CDR1 and CDR2 (germline): DFQATT, SNEGSKA (reference sequence). The chain's CDR3 is CSARGLLRLAEAFF. Here the CDR3 DNA reads TGCAGTGCTAGAGGTCTTTTGAGGTTGGCTGAAGCTTTCTTT.

This clonotype occurred a few times. This chain links TRBV20-1 with TRBJ2-7; the D call may be TRBD1 or TRBD2 (5 bases each). In germline, CDR1 is DFQATT, CDR2 SNEGSKA (reference sequence). The CDR3 totals 15 residues. Trimming pared 0 bases from V and 4 bases from J, leaving 16 bases between. The CDR3 DNA sequence: TGCAGTGCTAGAGATATCGGGGCCTCGCGGTACGAGCAGTACTTC. It codes for CSARDIGASRYEQYF.

This clonotype has ten or more counts. This chain uses TRBV29-1 with TRBJ1-2; 10 positions match TRBD1. J gave up 7 bases and V 5 bases, and 7 bases lay outside the gene matches. Germline CDR1 is SQVTM and CDR2 is ANQGSEA. The CDR3 totals 13 residues. The CDR3 is CSVPNDRGPGYTF. In DNA form, the CDR3 reads TGCAGCGTTCCCAACGACAGGGGGCCTGGCTACACCTTC.

The sample holds many counts of this clonotype. The chain recombines TRBV5-1 with TRBJ1-2; 8 positions match TRBD1. This CDR3 has 13 amino acids. Germline V CDR1 and CDR2: SGHRS, YFSETQ. J lost 1 base, V lost 5 bases, and 1 base had no gene match. In DNA form, the CDR3 reads TGCGCCAGCAGGACAGGGGATAACTATGGCTACACCTTC. Its translation: CASRTGDNYGYTF. Variable domain in full (rest from reference TRBV5-1 and TRBJ1-2): KAGVTQTPRYLIKTRGQQVTLSCSPISGHRSVSWYQQTPGQGLQFLFEYFSETQRNKGNFPGRFSGRQFSNSRSEMNVSTLELGDSALYLCASRTGDNYGYTFGSGTRLTVV.

This clonotype has at least ten counts. This CDR3 is CSAGGPSGPTYEQYF. CDR3 in DNA: TGCAGTGCTGGTGGGCCTAGCGGACCGACCTACGAGCAGTACTTC. The V gene is TRBV20-1, the J gene TRBJ2-7; TRBD2 aligns across 7 bases. V shed 5 bases and J 2 bases; nucleotides not matched to a gene: 12. CDR3 size: 15 residues. The V gene's germline CDR1 is DFQATT and CDR2 SNEGSKA (reference sequence).

This clonotype came up many times. The V and J genes are TRBV28 and TRBJ2-7; TRBD2 matches 7 bases. Germline V gene sequence: CDR1 MDHEN, CDR2 SYDVKM. The ends lost 4 bases at V and 6 bases at J; junction bases unmatched: 9. This CDR3 has 14 amino acids. For the CDR3, the DNA is TGTGCCAGCAGTTCGGGTGGGAGGGCTGGCGAGCAGTACTTC. Translated: CASSSGGRAGEQYF.

This clonotype appeared a few times. The genes are TRBV11-2 and TRBJ2-7; the D gene is possibly TRBD2 (5 bases). Germline V gene data show CDR1 as SGHAT and CDR2 as FQNNGV. V lost 6 bases, J lost 2 bases, and 11 bases lay in between. There are 13 residues in the CDR3. The CDR3 bases are TGTGCCAGCAGTGGGATGAGGGCCTACGAGCAGTACTTC. This encodes CASSGMRAYEQYF.

V and J are TRBV28 and TRBJ2-2; D gene unclear. The V gene's germline CDR1 is MDHEN and CDR2 SYDVKM. The V end lost 3 bases, the J end lost 4 bases, and 9 bases lay between the germline ends. The CDR3 runs 14 residues. CDR3: CASSLTFSTGELFF. The CDR3 DNA sequence: TGTGCCAGCAGTTTGACCTTTAGCACCGGGGAGCTGTTTTTT.

A few counts support this clonotype. This chain links TRBV20-1 with TRBJ2-5; 12 bases line up with TRBD1. The CDR3 is 16 residues long. With 1 base clipped from V and 5 bases from J, the junction kept 8 bases outside the gene matches. Germline CDR1 is DFQATT and CDR2 is SNEGSKA (reference sequence). CDR3 DNA sequence: TGCAGTGCTAGAGCTCCCGGGACAGGGGGCATGGAGACCCAGTACTTC. This encodes CSARAPGTGGMETQYF.

This rearrangement joins TRBV20-1 to TRBJ2-3; TRBD1 aligns across 10 bases. Germline V gives CDR1 DFQATT, CDR2 SNEGSKA (reference sequence). The CDR3 has 15 amino acids. CDR3 nucleotides: TGCAGCCCCAAATCGGGGACAGGGGTCGGAGATACGCAGTATTTT. It specifies CSPKSGTGVGDTQYF.

This clonotype was recorded a few times. The rearrangement links TRBV11-3 to TRBJ2-7, with a tentative D call TRBD2 (6 bases). Germline V lookup: CDR1 SGHNT, CDR2 YENEEA. This CDR3 has 15 residues. Trimming stripped 2 bases from V and 4 bases from J, with 15 bases between. CDR3: CASSLFTGVGYEQYF. The CDR3 region has the DNA TGTGCCAGCAGCTTATTTACGGGAGTAGGGTACGAGCAGTACTTC.

The rearrangement links TRBV20-1 to TRBJ1-5, with D possibly matching TRBD1 (6 bases). Germline V lookup: CDR1 DFQATT, CDR2 SNEGSKA (reference sequence). The CDR3 runs to 15 residues. Trimming stripped 4 bases from V and 0 bases from J, with 13 bases between. The CDR3 here is CSATDRRDSNQPQHF. The CDR3 DNA reads as TGCAGTGCTACTGACAGGAGGGATAGCAATCAGCCCCAGCATTTT.

This clonotype was counted many times. This chain connects TRBV3-1 to TRBJ2-2, with no clear D. The V end was cut by 4 bases, the J end by 8 bases, with 11 bases between. The length of the CDR3 is 13 residues. Germline V gene sequence: CDR1 LGHDT, CDR2 YNNKEL (reference sequence). The CDR3 coding sequence is TGTGCCAGCAGCCTCGGGTTCGTGGGGGAGCTGTTTTTT. It translates to CASSLGFVGELFF. Full variable domain (rest looked up from reference TRBV3-1 and TRBJ2-2): DTAVSQTPKYLVTQMGNDKSIKCEQNLGHDTMYWYKQDSKKFLKIMFSYNNKELIINETVPNRFSPKSPDKAHLNLHINSLELGDSAVYFCASSLGFVGELFFGEGSRLTVL.

This clonotype occurred a few times. J is TRBJ2-5 and V is TRBV10-3, with 10 bases aligning to TRBD1. V trimming: 6 bases; J trimming: 4 bases; junction bases outside the gene matches: 2. CDR3 size: 13 residues. Germline V gene data show CDR1 as ENHRY and CDR2 as SYGVKD. Here the CDR3 reads CAIRRQGAETQYF. CDR3 nucleotide sequence: TGTGCCATCAGAAGACAGGGGGCAGAGACCCAGTACTTC.

This clonotype showed up many times. This rearrangement joins TRBV7-9 to TRBJ2-1; 9 nucleotides match TRBD2. Per germline, CDR1 SEHNR and CDR2 FQNEAQ (reference sequence). The junction had 10 bases not matched to a gene; V was cut back by 5 bases and J by 5 bases. The CDR3 runs 16 residues. DNA for the CDR3: TGTGCCAGCAGCCAAACCGGGACTAGCAAGGACAATGAGCAGTTCTTC. Translated, it gives CASSQTGTSKDNEQFF.

The sample holds many counts of this clonotype. V gene TRBV5-6 combines with J gene TRBJ2-3, with 11 bases identical to TRBD2. Germline V lookup: CDR1 SGHDT, CDR2 YYEEEE. The J segment lost 5 bases and the V segment lost 5 bases, leaving 13 bases of the junction unmatched. This CDR3 has 17 amino acids. The CDR3 DNA is TGTGCCAGCAGTCGGCCACCGGGACTAGCGGAGCTAGATACGCAGTATTTT. This encodes CASSRPPGLAELDTQYF.

This clonotype was recorded at least ten times. The chain carries TRBV29-1 and TRBJ1-2; tentatively, D is TRBD1 (6 bases). The CDR3 sequence is 11 residues long. V lost 3 bases to trimming and J lost 6 bases, with 8 bases between them. CDR1 is SQVTM, CDR2 ANQGSEA, per germline. In DNA form, the CDR3 reads TGCAGCGTTGAGAGGGGGGATGGCTACACCTTC. Its translation: CSVERGDGYTF. Supplemented by reference TRBV29-1 and TRBJ1-2, the full variable domain reads SAVISQKPSRDICQRGTSLTIQCQVDSQVTMMFWYRQQPGQSLTLIATANQGSEATYESGFVIDKFPISRPNLTFSTLTVSNMSPEDSSIYLCSVERGDGYTFGSGTRLTVV.

This clonotype was picked up a small number of times. The gene calls are TRBV5-1 and TRBJ2-1; TRBD2 matches 7 bases. The CDR3 sequence is 15 residues long. J lost 10 bases, V lost 0 bases, and 10 bases had no gene match. Germline-derived CDR1 and CDR2 are SGHRS and YFSETQ. The CDR3 nucleotides are TGCGCCAGCAGCTTGGCCAACCTAGCGGAGGTAGAGCAGTTCTTC. Amino acid sequence: CASSLANLAEVEQFF.

J is TRBJ1-4 and V is TRBV2; D call uncertain. The CDR3 loop spans 10 amino acids. Germline CDR1 reads SNHLY; CDR2 reads FYNNEI. V lost 6 bases and J lost 9, with 5 bases in between. The CDR3 is CASRTQKLFF. In DNA form, the CDR3 reads TGTGCCAGCAGGACACAAAAACTGTTTTTT.

This clonotype has ten or more counts. The genes are TRBV24-1 and TRBJ2-3; unclear D gene. The CDR3 covers 13 residues. Deletions cut 6 bases from V and 1 base from J, with 7 bases between. Per germline, CDR1 KGHDR and CDR2 SFDVKD. The CDR3 DNA follows: TGTGCCACCAGTAGTGGGGGCACAGATACGCAGTATTTT. Residues: CATSSGGTDTQYF.

The rearrangement joins TRBV10-3 to TRBJ2-1, with 11 bases fitting TRBD1. The V gene's germline CDR1 is ENHRY and CDR2 SYGVKD. With V trimmed by 2 bases and J by 7 bases, 16 bases remained unmatched. The CDR3 extends over 19 amino acids. The CDR3 here is CAISEPARPPDRGLNEQFF. CDR3 nucleotides: TGTGCCATCAGTGAGCCAGCGAGGCCCCCGGACAGGGGGCTTAATGAGCAGTTCTTC.

As concerns this clonotype: A much bigger clone sits one base away, suggesting this may be a read error. The chain uses TRBV5-1 and TRBJ1-1, with TRBD1 identical over 7 bases. CDR1 is SGHRS and CDR2 is YFSETQ in the germline V gene. The CDR3 is 13 residues long. For the CDR3, the DNA is TGCGCCAGCAGCCTCCGGGACAGCTCTGAAGCTTCCTTT. It specifies CASSLRDSSEASF. Together with reference TRBV5-1 and TRBJ1-1, the CDR3 gives the full variable domain: KAGVTQTPRYLIKTRGQQVTLSCSPISGHRSVSWYQQTPGQGLQFLFEYFSETQRNKGNFPGRFSGRQFSNSRSEMNVSTLELGDSALYLCASSLRDSSEASFGQGTRLTVV.

This clonotype was detected ten times or more. This chain connects TRBV20-1 to TRBJ2-7, with 7 bases lining up with TRBD2. Germline CDR1 and CDR2: DFQATT and SNEGSKA (reference sequence). Trimming removed 5 bases from V and 6 bases from J; junction bases left unmatched: 13. CDR3 length: 14 amino acids. CDR3 loop: CSALQAGPLTEQYF. DNA of the CDR3: TGCAGTGCTTTACAAGCGGGGCCTTTGACCGAGCAGTACTTC.